These 22 T cell receptor beta chains were sequenced from one sample in a study of T-cell memory formation after mild COVID-19. Via MiXCR, TCRdb re-called the 5' RACE reads, giving one row per CDR3 protein. Altogether 200,000 to 250,000 distinct CDR3 sequences are present, 15% to 19% being singletons, with the ten largest covering 2.1%. The sequencing input was PBMCs or a T cell subset sorted from them (not recorded which). These receptors all come from an adult woman who had mild COVID-19 (a few samples of this study predate the infection). Cell type and time point are not known.

In its sample, this clonotype was seen a few times. The J gene is TRBJ1-1, the V gene TRBV5-1, with TRBD1 matching 11 bases. The junction had 8 bases not matched to a gene; V was cut back by 6 bases and J by 7 bases. The CDR3 is made up of 14 amino acids. The germline gives CDR1 SGHRS, CDR2 YFSETQ. Here the CDR3 DNA reads TGCGCCAGCACCGGGACAGGGGGAACAGGTGAAGCTTTCTTT. Its translation is CASTGTGGTGEAFF.

The J gene is TRBJ2-5, the V gene TRBV7-9; TRBD2 matches 9 bases. CDR3 length: 16 residues. V lost 3 bases to trimming and J lost 5 bases; unmatched junction nucleotides: 10. Germline V gives CDR1 SEHNR, CDR2 FQNEAQ (reference sequence). CDR3 DNA: TGTGCCAGCAGCTTCTTAGCGGGAGTCCTCCAGGAGACCCAGTACTTC. Amino acid sequence: CASSFLAGVLQETQYF. Filled out from reference TRBV7-9 and TRBJ2-5, the complete variable domain reads DTGVSQNPRHKITKRGQNVTFRCDPISEHNRLYWYRQTLGQGPEFLTYFQNEAQLEKSRLLSDRFSAERPKGSFSTLEIQRTEQGDSAMYLCASSFLAGVLQETQYFGPGTRLLVL.

CDR3 coding DNA: TGCAGTGCTAGAGATCAGGGGGGTTCGGCAAATTATGGCTACACCTTC. Encoded protein: CSARDQGGSANYGYTF. V and J are TRBV20-1 and TRBJ1-2; 7 bases are shared with TRBD1. This CDR3 has 16 amino acids. The junction had 12 bases not matched to a gene; V was cut back by 0 bases and J by 5 bases. Germline V gene lookup returns CDR1 DFQATT and CDR2 SNEGSKA (reference sequence).

This clonotype occurred a few times. This chain joins TRBV28 and TRBJ2-2; D gene uncertain. The germline V and J ends were trimmed by 4 bases and 6 bases, with 15 bases remaining between them. Per germline, CDR1 MDHEN and CDR2 SYDVKM. This CDR3 contains 15 residues. The CDR3 here is CASSSAGSGPGELFF. The CDR3 nucleotides are TGTGCCAGCAGTTCCGCCGGGTCCGGCCCCGGGGAGCTGTTTTTT.

This clonotype was observed a few times. The V gene is TRBV4-2, the J gene TRBJ2-7; 13 nucleotides match TRBD2. The CDR3 runs 17 residues. Germline V gives CDR1 LGHNA, CDR2 YNFKEQ. The V segment lost 2 bases and the J segment 0 bases; nucleotides outside the gene matches: 4. CDR3: CASSQTSGGASSYEQYF. The CDR3 DNA is TGTGCCAGCAGCCAAACTAGCGGGGGGGCGAGCTCCTACGAGCAGTACTTC.

The chain recombines TRBV12-3 or TRBV12-4 with TRBJ2-5; possible D gene TRBD1, 7 bases. CDR3 length: 15 amino acids. The V gene lost 6 bases and the J gene lost 5 bases, with 19 bases spanning the gap. In DNA, the CDR3 is TGTGCCAGCAGCCACTCGACAGGGACTTCCGAGACCCAGTACTTC. It encodes CASSHSTGTSETQYF.

V and J are TRBV2 and TRBJ2-2; no definite D call. The germline V gene has CDR1 SNHLY and CDR2 FYNNEI. This CDR3 has 14 residues. Trimming stripped 4 bases from V and 4 bases from J, with 10 bases between. The CDR3 loop is CASSVGPATGELFF. As DNA, the CDR3 is TGTGCCAGCAGTGTCGGGCCAGCCACCGGGGAGCTGTTTTTT.

The genes are TRBV7-9 and TRBJ1-2; unclear D gene. V lost 1 base and J 6 bases, leaving 24 bases between the germline ends. CDR1 and CDR2 from the germline V gene are SEHNR and FQNEAQ (reference sequence). This CDR3 is built from 18 residues. This chain's CDR3 is CASSLEVRFREVRNGYTF. The CDR3 DNA sequence: TGTGCCAGCAGCTTAGAAGTTCGGTTTAGGGAAGTACGGAATGGCTACACCTTC.

This clonotype was seen only a few times. J is TRBJ2-1 and V is TRBV24-1; TRBD1 aligns across 7 bases. Germline V CDR1 and CDR2: KGHDR, SFDVKD. V trimming: 10 bases; J trimming: 4 bases; junction bases outside the gene matches: 0. This CDR3 spans 11 amino acids. In DNA, the CDR3 is TGTGCCACGGGACAGTACAATGAGCAGTTCTTC. Translation: CATGQYNEQFF.

This clonotype was counted between two and nine times. The chain employs TRBV2 and TRBJ1-1; maybe TRBD1 (6 bases). CDR1 and CDR2 from the germline V gene are SNHLY and FYNNEI. V was cut by 4 bases and J by 4 bases, with 10 bases left in between. The CDR3 consists of 13 residues. CDR3 in DNA: TGTGCCAGCAGTGGGGGGGGCCTCACTGAAGCTTTCTTT. Protein sequence: CASSGGGLTEAFF. Supplemented by reference TRBV2 and TRBJ1-1, the full variable domain reads EPEVTQTPSHQVTQMGQEVILRCVPISNHLYFYWYRQILGQKVEFLVSFYNNEISEKSEIFDDQFSVERPDGSNFTLKIRSTKLEDSAMYFCASSGGGLTEAFFGQGTRLTVV.

The CDR3 sequence: CASSPMDPNYGYTF. The CDR3 nucleotides read TGTGCCAGCAGCCCAATGGACCCTAACTATGGCTACACCTTC. The chain links TRBV7-2 to TRBJ1-2; the D is unclear. This CDR3 region has 14 residues. Trimming removed 5 bases from V and 0 bases from J, with 10 bases in between. Germline CDR1 reads SGHTA; CDR2 reads FQGNSA.

This clonotype was picked up a small number of times. The J gene is TRBJ2-1, the V gene TRBV7-9, with 13 positions matching TRBD2. The germline CDR1 and CDR2 sequences are SEHNR and FQNEAQ (reference sequence). With V trimmed by 8 bases and J by 9 bases, 10 bases remained unmatched. The CDR3 consists of 15 residues. CDR3 coding DNA: TGTGCCAGCCAAACCGGACTAGCGGGAGTGGGTGAGCAGTTCTTC. It is translated as CASQTGLAGVGEQFF.

The chain combines TRBV24-1 with TRBJ1-2; D call uncertain. CDR1 is KGHDR and CDR2 is SFDVKD in the germline V gene. The CDR3 covers 12 residues. Trimming cost V 3 bases and J 5 bases, with 6 bases left between them. CDR3 sequence: CATSDLGYGYTF. CDR3 sequence (DNA): TGTGCCACCAGTGATCTGGGGTATGGCTACACCTTC.

The rearrangement links TRBV7-2 to TRBJ2-3; 8 bases are shared with TRBD2. The CDR3 runs 16 residues. V was clipped by 8 bases and J by 1 base; unmatched bases: 11. CDR1 and CDR2 (germline): SGHTA, FQGNSA. This chain's CDR3 is CASVTRSSGGTDTQYF. As DNA, the CDR3 is TGTGCCAGCGTGACTAGAAGTAGCGGGGGCACAGATACGCAGTATTTT. The full variable domain, with the rest looked up from reference TRBV7-2 and TRBJ2-3, is GAGVSQSPSNKVTEKGKDVELRCDPISGHTALYWYRQSLGQGLEFLIYFQGNSAPDKSGLPSDRFSAERTGGSVSTLTIQRTQQEDSAVYLCASVTRSSGGTDTQYFGPGTRLTVL.

This chain uses TRBV7-9 with TRBJ2-5, with 8 bases aligning to TRBD1. The CDR3 contains 17 residues. The V and J ends lost 5 bases and 1 base, in that order; junction bases with no gene match: 12. The germline V gene has CDR1 SEHNR and CDR2 FQNEAQ (reference sequence). CDR3 nucleotides: TGTGCCAGCAGCCCTCCCAGACAGGGGCCAACCCAAGAGACCCAGTACTTC. It codes for CASSPPRQGPTQETQYF.

As concerns this clonotype: Its ends do not fully match the called genes, so a read error is possible. The rearrangement uses TRBV14 and TRBJ2-1; 9 bases fit TRBD2. The CDR3 has 19 amino acids. CDR1 and CDR2 from the germline V gene are SGHDN and FVKESK. The CDR3 loop is CASSEDVGRSGGYSNEQFF. The CDR3 bases are TGTGCCAGCAGCGAAGACGTCGGCAGAAGCGGGGGGTACTCAAATGAGCAGTTCTTC.

This clonotype has only a few counts. This chain links TRBV5-4 with TRBJ2-7; 11 positions agree with TRBD2. Germline values: CDR1 SGHNT, CDR2 YYREEE (reference sequence). The junction had 4 bases not matched to a gene; V was cut back by 3 bases and J by 5 bases. The CDR3 totals 14 residues. CDR3 DNA sequence: TGTGCCAGCAGCTACGGGACTAGCGGCGACGAGCAGTACTTC. Translation: CASSYGTSGDEQYF.

This clonotype has a handful of counts. This sequence joins TRBV7-9 and TRBJ2-7, with 10 bases fitting TRBD1. The CDR3 extends over 14 amino acids. The germline CDR1 and CDR2 sequences are SEHNR and FQNEAQ (reference sequence). V shed 7 bases and J 5 bases; nucleotides not matched to a gene: 8. The chain's CDR3 is CASTRTGGSHEQYF. The CDR3 nucleotides read TGTGCCAGCACCAGGACAGGGGGGTCGCACGAGCAGTACTTC.

This clonotype was detected only a few times. CDR3 sequence: CATSDTGKGNQPQHF. CDR3 nucleotide sequence: TGTGCCACCAGTGATACAGGCAAGGGCAATCAGCCCCAGCATTTT. This chain links TRBV24-1 with TRBJ1-5; D may be TRBD1 (5 bases). The CDR3 has 15 residues. Germline V gene lookup returns CDR1 KGHDR and CDR2 SFDVKD. V was cut by 3 bases and J by 2 bases, with 10 bases left in between.

This clonotype was counted only a few times. V gene TRBV7-2 combines with J gene TRBJ1-3; no clear D. This CDR3 contains 12 residues. Germline V CDR1 and CDR2: SGHTA, FQGNSA. V lost 2 bases and J 6 bases, leaving 5 bases between the germline ends. DNA of the CDR3: TGTGCCAGCAGCTTATCGCCAAACACCATATATTTT. The encoded protein is CASSLSPNTIYF.

A few counts support this clonotype. The chain combines TRBV30 with TRBJ1-5, with D uncertain. The CDR3 spans 13 residues. Trimming shortened V by 2 bases and J by 3 bases, and 8 bases separated the two germline ends. Germline values: CDR1 GTSNPN, CDR2 SVGIG (reference sequence). CDR3 DNA sequence: TGTGCCTGGAGTCGCCAATTCAATCAGCCCCAGCATTTT. Amino acid sequence: CAWSRQFNQPQHF.

In this sample, this clonotype is medium-sized. The rearrangement links TRBV12-3 or TRBV12-4 to TRBJ2-5; TRBD2 is a possible D gene (5 bases). Deletions cut 3 bases from V and 2 bases from J, with 10 bases between. The CDR3 spans 14 residues. The CDR3 sequence: CASSLPRTQETQYF. In DNA, the CDR3 is TGTGCCAGCAGTTTGCCCCGGACTCAAGAGACCCAGTACTTC.